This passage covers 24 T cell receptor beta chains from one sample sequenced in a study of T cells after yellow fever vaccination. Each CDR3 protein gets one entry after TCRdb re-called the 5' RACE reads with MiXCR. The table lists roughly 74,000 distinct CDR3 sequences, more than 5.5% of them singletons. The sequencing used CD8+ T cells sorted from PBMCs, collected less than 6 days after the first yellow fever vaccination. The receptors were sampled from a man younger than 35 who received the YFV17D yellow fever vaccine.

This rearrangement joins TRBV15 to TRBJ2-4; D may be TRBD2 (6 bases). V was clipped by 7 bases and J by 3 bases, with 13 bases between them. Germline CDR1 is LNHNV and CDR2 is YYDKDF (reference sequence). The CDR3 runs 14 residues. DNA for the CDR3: TGTGCCACCAACAGGCCGGGGGACAAAAACATTCAGTACTTC. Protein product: CATNRPGDKNIQYF.

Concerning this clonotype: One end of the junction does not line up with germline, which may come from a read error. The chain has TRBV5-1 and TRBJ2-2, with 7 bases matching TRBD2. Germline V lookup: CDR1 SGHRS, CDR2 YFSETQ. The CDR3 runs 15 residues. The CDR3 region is CAISLRRGKIGELFF. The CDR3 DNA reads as TGTGCCATCAGCTTAAGGCGGGGGAAGATCGGGGAGCTGTTTTTT.

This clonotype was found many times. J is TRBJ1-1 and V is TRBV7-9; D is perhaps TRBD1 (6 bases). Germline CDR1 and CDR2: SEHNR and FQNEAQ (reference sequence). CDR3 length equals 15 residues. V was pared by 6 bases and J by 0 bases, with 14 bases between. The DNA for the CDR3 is TGTGCCAGCAGACGGACAGACACCTTGAACACTGAAGCTTTCTTT. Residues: CASRRTDTLNTEAFF.

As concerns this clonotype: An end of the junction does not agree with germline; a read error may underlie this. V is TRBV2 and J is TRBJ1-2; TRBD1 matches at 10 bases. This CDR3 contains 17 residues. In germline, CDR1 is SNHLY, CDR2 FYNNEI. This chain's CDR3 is CAISIPPGTGVDYGYTF. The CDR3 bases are TGTGCCATCAGTATACCACCGGGGACAGGGGTCGACTATGGCTACACCTTC.

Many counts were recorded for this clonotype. The CDR3 DNA is TGTGCCAGCCAAAATGGGTCACACGAGCAGTACGTC. Amino acids: CASQNGSHEQYV. J is TRBJ2-7 and V is TRBV21-1. TRBV21-1 is a pseudogene. The CDR3 is made up of 12 amino acids.

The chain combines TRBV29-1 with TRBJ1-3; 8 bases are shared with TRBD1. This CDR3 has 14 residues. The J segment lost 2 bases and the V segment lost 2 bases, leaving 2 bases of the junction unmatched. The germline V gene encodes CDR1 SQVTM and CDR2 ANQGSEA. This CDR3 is CSVESTGAGNTIYF. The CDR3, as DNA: TGCAGCGTTGAATCGACAGGGGCTGGAAACACCATATATTTT. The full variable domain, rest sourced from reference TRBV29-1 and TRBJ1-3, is SAVISQKPSRDICQRGTSLTIQCQVDSQVTMMFWYRQQPGQSLTLIATANQGSEATYESGFVIDKFPISRPNLTFSTLTVSNMSPEDSSIYLCSVESTGAGNTIYFGEGSWLTVV.

The CDR3 DNA reads TGTGCCAGCAGCTCCCCGATAGCGACAAAAAACACCGGGGAGCTGTTTTTT. Encoded protein: CASSSPIATKNTGELFF. The gene calls are TRBV7-2 and TRBJ2-2; D is perhaps TRBD2 (5 bases). Germline CDR1 and CDR2: SGHTA and FQGNSA. This CDR3 is 17 amino acids long. The V end lost 4 bases, the J end lost 2 bases, and 17 bases lay between the germline ends.

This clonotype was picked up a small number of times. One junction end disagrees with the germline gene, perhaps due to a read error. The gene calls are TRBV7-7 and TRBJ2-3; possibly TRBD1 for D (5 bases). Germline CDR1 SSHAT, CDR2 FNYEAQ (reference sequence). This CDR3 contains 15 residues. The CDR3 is CASSLGAAAEDTQYF. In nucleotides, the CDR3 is TGTGCTAGCAGCTTAGGGGCAGCCGCGGAAGATACGCAGTATTTT.

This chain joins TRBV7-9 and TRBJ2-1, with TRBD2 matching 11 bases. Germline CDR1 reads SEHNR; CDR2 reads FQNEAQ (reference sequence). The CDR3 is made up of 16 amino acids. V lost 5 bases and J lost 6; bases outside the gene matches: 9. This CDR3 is CASSLALAGGFNEQFF. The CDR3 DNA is TGTGCCAGCAGCCTGGCTCTAGCGGGGGGATTCAATGAGCAGTTCTTC. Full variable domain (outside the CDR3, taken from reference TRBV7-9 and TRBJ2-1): DTGVSQNPRHKITKRGQNVTFRCDPISEHNRLYWYRQTLGQGPEFLTYFQNEAQLEKSRLLSDRFSAERPKGSFSTLEIQRTEQGDSAMYLCASSLALAGGFNEQFFGPGTRLTVL.

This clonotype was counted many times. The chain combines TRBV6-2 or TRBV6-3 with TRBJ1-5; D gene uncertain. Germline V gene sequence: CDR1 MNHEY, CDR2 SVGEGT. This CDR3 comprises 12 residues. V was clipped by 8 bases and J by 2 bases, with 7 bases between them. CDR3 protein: CASAWGNQPQHF. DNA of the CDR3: TGTGCCAGCGCATGGGGCAATCAGCCCCAGCATTTT.

The CDR3 loop is CASRLLSAGQDEQFF. In nucleotides, the CDR3 is TGTGCCAGCCGATTGCTCAGCGCTGGGCAGGATGAGCAGTTCTTC. The chain is built from TRBV7-2 and TRBJ2-1; D is unresolved. CDR1 and CDR2 (germline): SGHTA, FQGNSA. The V and J ends lost 8 bases and 8 bases respectively, with 22 bases between them. The CDR3 has 15 amino acids. Looking up the rest from reference TRBV7-2 and TRBJ2-1 gives the full variable domain: GAGVSQSPSNKVTEKGKDVELRCDPISGHTALYWYRQSLGQGLEFLIYFQGNSAPDKSGLPSDRFSAERTGGSVSTLTIQRTQQEDSAVYLCASRLLSAGQDEQFFGPGTRLTVL.

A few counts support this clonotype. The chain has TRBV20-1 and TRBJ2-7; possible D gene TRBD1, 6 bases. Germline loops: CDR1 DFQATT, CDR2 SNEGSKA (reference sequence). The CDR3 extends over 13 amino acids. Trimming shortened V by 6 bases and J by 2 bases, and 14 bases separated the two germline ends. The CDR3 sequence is CSASGQRPYEQYV. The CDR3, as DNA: TGCAGTGCATCCGGACAGAGGCCCTACGAGCAGTACGTC.

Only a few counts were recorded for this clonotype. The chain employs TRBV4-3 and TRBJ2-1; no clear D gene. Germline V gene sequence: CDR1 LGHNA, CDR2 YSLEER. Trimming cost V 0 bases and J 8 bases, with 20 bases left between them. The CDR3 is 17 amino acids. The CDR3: CASSQDTNDRGGDEQFF. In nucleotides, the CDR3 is TGCGCCAGCAGCCAAGATACGAATGATCGTGGCGGAGATGAGCAGTTCTTC.

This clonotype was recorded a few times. CDR3 sequence: CASSQDKQGRTRGSPLHF. As DNA, the CDR3 is TGCGCCAGCAGCCAAGATAAGCAGGGGCGCACCAGGGGGTCACCCCTCCACTTT. The rearrangement joins TRBV4-1 to TRBJ1-6, with 7 bases fitting TRBD1. This CDR3 is 18 amino acids long. CDR1 is MGHRA and CDR2 is YSYEKL in the germline V gene. The J segment lost 10 bases and the V segment lost 0 bases, leaving 15 bases of the junction unmatched.

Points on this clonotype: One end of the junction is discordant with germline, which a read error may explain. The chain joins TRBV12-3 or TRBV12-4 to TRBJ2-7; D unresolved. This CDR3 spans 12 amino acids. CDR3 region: CAISLAVDEQYF. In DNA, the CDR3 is TGTGCCATCAGTTTAGCAGTAGACGAGCAGTACTTC.

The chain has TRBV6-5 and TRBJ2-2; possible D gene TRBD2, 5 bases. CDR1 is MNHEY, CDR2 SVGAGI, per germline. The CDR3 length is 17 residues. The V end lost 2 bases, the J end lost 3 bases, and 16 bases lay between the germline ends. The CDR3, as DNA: TGTGCCAGCAGTTACGGGTCTAGCTCCCCAGACACCGGGGAGCTGTTTTTT. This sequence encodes CASSYGSSSPDTGELFF.

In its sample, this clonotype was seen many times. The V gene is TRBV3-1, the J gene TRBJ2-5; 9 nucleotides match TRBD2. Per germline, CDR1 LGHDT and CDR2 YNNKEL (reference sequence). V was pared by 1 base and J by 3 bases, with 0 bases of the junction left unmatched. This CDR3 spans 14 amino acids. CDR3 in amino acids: CASSQASGEETQYF. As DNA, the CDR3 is TGTGCCAGCAGCCAAGCTAGCGGGGAAGAGACCCAGTACTTC.

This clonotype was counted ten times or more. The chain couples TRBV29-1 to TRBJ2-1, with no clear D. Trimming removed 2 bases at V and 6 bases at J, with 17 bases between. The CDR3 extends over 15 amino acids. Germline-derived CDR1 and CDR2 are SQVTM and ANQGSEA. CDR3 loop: CSVEPKQVQRNEQFF. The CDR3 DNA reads TGCAGCGTTGAACCGAAGCAGGTTCAGCGCAATGAGCAGTTCTTC.

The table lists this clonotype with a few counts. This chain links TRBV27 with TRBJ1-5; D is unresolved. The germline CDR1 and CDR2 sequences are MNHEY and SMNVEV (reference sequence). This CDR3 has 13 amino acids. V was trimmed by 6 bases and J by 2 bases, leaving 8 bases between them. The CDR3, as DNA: TGTGCCAGCAGAGGGCTGGGCAATCAGCCCCAGCATTTT. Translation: CASRGLGNQPQHF.

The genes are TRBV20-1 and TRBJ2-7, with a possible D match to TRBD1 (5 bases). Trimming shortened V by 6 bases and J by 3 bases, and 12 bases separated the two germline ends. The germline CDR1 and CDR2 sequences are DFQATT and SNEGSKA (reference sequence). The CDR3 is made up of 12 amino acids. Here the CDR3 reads CSALLTDYEQYF. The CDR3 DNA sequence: TGCAGTGCCTTGCTGACAGACTACGAGCAGTACTTC.

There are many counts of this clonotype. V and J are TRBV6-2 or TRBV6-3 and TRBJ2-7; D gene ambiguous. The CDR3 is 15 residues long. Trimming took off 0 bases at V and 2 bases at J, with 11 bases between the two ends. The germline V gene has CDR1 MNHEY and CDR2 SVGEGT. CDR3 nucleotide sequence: TGTGCCAGCAGTTACTCAAGAGAGGTCCCCTACGAGCAGTACTTC. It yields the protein CASSYSREVPYEQYF.

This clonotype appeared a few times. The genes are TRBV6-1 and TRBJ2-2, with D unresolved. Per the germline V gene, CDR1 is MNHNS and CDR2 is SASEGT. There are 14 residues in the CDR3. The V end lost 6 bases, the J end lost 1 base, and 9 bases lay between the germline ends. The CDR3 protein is CASRFGLNTGELFF. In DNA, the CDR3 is TGTGCCAGCAGATTCGGGCTGAACACCGGGGAGCTGTTTTTT.

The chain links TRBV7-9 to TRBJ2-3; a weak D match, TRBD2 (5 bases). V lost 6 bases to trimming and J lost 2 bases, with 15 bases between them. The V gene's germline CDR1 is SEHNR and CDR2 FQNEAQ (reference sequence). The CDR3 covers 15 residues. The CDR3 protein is CASSYSGGYTDTQYF. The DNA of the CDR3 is TGTGCCAGCAGTTATAGTGGAGGTTACACAGATACGCAGTATTTT.

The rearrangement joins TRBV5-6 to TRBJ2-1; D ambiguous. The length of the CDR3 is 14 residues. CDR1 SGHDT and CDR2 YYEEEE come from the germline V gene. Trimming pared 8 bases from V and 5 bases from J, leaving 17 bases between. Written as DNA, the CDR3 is TGTGCCAGGGGCCCCGAGCGACGGCACAATGAGCAGTTCTTC. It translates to CARGPERRHNEQFF.